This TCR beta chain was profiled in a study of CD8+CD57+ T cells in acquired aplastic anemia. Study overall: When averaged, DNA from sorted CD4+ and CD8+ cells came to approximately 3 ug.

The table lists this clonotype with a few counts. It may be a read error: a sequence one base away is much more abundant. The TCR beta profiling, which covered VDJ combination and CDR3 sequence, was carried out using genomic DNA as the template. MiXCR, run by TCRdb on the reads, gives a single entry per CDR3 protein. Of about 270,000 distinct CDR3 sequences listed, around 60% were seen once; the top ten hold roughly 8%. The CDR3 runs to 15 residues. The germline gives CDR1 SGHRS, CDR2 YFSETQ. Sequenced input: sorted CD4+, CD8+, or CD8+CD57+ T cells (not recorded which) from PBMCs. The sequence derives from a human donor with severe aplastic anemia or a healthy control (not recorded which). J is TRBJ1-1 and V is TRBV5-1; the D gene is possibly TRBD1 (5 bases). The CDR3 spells CASSLLSGGNTGAFF. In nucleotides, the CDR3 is TGCGCCAGCAGCTTGTTGTCCGGGGGGAACACTGGAGCTTTCTTT.